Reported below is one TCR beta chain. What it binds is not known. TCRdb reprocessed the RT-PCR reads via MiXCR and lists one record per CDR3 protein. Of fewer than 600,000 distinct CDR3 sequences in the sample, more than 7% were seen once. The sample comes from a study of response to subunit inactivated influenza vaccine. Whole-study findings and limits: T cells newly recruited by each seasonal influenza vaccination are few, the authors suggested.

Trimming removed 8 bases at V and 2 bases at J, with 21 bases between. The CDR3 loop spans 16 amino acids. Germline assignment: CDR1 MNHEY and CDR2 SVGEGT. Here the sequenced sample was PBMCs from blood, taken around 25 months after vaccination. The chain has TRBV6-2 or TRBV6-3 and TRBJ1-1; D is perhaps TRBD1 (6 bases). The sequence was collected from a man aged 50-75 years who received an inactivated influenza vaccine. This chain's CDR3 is CASRSKRTVVNTEAFF. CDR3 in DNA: TGTGCCAGCCGATCGAAAAGGACAGTTGTAAACACTGAAGCTTTCTTT.